This TCR beta chain originates from a study of blood T cells in healthy people across ages (dated by TCRdb to between 2014 and 2017). For the study in its entirety: In model experiments, template switching captured about one uniquely barcoded TCR beta cDNA molecule for every two T cells. Two additional independent replicas of 1 million unique cDNA reads from the same blood draw were analyzed for two donors (one aged 18 to 29 and one aged 80 or older). To track age-related changes in TCR beta repertoire diversity, the study relied on deep sequencing normalized with unique cDNA molecular identifiers. The donors were split into four age groups: young (average around 15 years), middle-aged (39), aged (about 62) and long-lived (approximately 80). To avoid experimental bias, donors of different ages were spread randomly across the sequencing lanes.

Libraries came from 5' RACE. Sequencing used an Illumina HiSeq 2500. A second PCR of roughly 6 to 11 cycles was performed with a sample-barcoded 5' primer and a J-beta primer mix. A template-switch 5' adaptor carrying 12 random nucleotides introduced a unique molecular identifier onto each TCR beta cDNA molecule. Each sample yielded at least 3 million CDR3-containing paired-end reads. First-strand cDNA was synthesized from all RNA with the Mint cDNA synthesis kit, primed by a TRBC-specific oligonucleotide. After uracil-DNA glycosylase treatment, a first 18-cycle PCR used universal primers M1SS and BC2_uni_R on all cDNA. The authors processed their data as follows. Normalization of each sample was performed by random selection of 1 million high-quality reads, each carrying a distinct molecular identifier. Instead of being binned into consensus sequences, reads with shared molecular identifiers were discarded. MiTCR, set to a Q25 quality threshold and the strictest error-elimination algorithm, was used for CDR3 identification, clonotype clustering and error correction. A nonparametric unseen species model using Euler transformation provided a lower-bound estimate of total TCR beta diversity. TCRdb reworked the public reads: Q25 trimming with fastp, MiXCR clone assembly, productive beta chains retained. All rows with the same CDR3 protein become a single entry with the most common DNA and genes. TCRdb's processing, not the study's, gives the V and J calls here. This sample has about 1 million distinct CDR3 sequences in its table, and 40% to 50% of those were observed once. The ten largest account for approximately 20% of the sample.

General findings and caveats noted by the study authors: The long-lived group showed more naive CD4+ T cells, fewer expanded clones and increased TCR diversity than the aged group, suggesting age selection. Because donor CMV infection status was unknown, age-related changes in expanded clonotypes were potentially confounded. As age increased, observed TCR beta diversity per million T cells dropped in a roughly linear way, and a significant reduction was already evident by age around 41. Total diversity estimates from one million sequenced T cells were considered lower bounds and underestimates. A strong correlation was found between observed TCR beta diversity and the percentage of naive T cells measured by flow cytometry. Conclusive comparison of naive and antigen-experienced compartments was prevented by the profiling of bulk unsorted PBMCs.

Donors were 40 or so systemically healthy Caucasian individuals from Russia aged 6 to 90 years. Each donor gave 8 to 10 milliliters of peripheral blood, drawn into EDTA-treated Vacutainer tubes. Ficoll-Paque density-gradient centrifugation was used to isolate PBMCs, with at least 6.5 million per sample. Total RNA was extracted from PBMCs with Trizol reagent, with at least 6 micrograms obtained per sample. The percentages of naive CD45RAhigh/CD27high T cells were determined by flow cytometry on a PBMC aliquot from every donor. Remarks on this clonotype: It lacks a known antigen. No base-level quality is on record; no much larger clone is a single base apart.

V trim: 1 base; J trim: 1 base; unmatched bases: 3. CDR1 MGHRA and CDR2 YSYEKL are derived from the germline V gene. From cysteine to phenylalanine, the CDR3 is 16 amino acids long. Only the CDR3 portion is preserved as DNA: 48 bases, with reading frame beginning at the first base. The rearranged segments are TRBV4-1 and TRBJ2-7, with 11 bases in between that match TRBD2. Sequencing input: blood. The clonotype comes from a woman between 55 and 75 years old in good health. The CDR3 here reads CASSQGLAGRSYEQYF. DNA sequence: TGCGCCAGCAGCCAAGGACTAGCGGGAAGGTCCTACGAGCAGTACTTC.